The T cell receptor beta chain under discussion was sequenced for a study of T cells in Graves' hyperthyroidism and ophthalmopathy. For the study at large: Blood from the periphery was taken at initial diagnosis, before any treatment. Overall study findings and caveats: Researchers found most expanded thyroid clonotypes above 0.001 in blood as well.

This CDR3 has 15 amino acids. The V and J ends lost 2 bases and 4 bases, in that order; junction bases with no gene match: 5. Germline V gene lookup returns CDR1 MNHEY and CDR2 SVGAGI. As to this clonotype: The antigen is unknown.

Amplification targeted TCR beta CDR3 regions from RNA transcripts. Initially, a first-round RT-PCR of the TCR CDR3 employed the HTBI primer set. MiXCR, run by TCRdb on the multiplex PCR reads, gives a single entry per CDR3 protein. The sample has 800,000 or so distinct CDR3 sequences, over 35% seen once. This TCR was recovered from a man between 18 and 35 years old with Graves' hyperthyroidism. Sample: blood. This chain links TRBV6-5 with TRBJ1-5, with 7 nucleotides matching TRBD1. CDR3 residues: CASSYTNRGNQPQHF. The CDR3 DNA reads TGTGCCAGCAGTTACACCAACAGGGGAAATCAGCCCCAGCATTTT.